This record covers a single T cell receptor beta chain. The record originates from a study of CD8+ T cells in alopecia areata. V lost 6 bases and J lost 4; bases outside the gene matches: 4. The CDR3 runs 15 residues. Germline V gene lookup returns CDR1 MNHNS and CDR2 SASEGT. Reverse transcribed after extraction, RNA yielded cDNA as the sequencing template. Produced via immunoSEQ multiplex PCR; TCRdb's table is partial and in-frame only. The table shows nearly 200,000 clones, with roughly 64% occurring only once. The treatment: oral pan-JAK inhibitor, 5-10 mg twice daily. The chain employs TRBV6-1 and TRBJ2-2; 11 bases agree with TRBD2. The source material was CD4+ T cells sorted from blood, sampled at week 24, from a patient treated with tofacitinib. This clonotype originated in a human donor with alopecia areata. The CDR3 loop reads CASSRLAGITGELFF. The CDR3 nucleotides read TGTGCCAGCAGCAGACTAGCGGGAATCACCGGGGAGCTGTTTTTT.